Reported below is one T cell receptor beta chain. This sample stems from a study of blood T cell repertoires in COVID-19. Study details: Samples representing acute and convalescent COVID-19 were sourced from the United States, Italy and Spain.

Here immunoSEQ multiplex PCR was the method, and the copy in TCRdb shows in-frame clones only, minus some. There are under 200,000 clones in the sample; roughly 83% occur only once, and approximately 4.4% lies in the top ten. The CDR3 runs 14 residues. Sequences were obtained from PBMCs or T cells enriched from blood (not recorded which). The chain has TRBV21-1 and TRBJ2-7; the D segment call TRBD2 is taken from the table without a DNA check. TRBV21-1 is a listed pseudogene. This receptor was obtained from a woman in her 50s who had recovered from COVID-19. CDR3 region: CASSKAGGPYEQYV. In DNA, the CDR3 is TGTGCCAGCAGCAAAGCCGGCGGGCCCTACGAGCAGTACGTC.